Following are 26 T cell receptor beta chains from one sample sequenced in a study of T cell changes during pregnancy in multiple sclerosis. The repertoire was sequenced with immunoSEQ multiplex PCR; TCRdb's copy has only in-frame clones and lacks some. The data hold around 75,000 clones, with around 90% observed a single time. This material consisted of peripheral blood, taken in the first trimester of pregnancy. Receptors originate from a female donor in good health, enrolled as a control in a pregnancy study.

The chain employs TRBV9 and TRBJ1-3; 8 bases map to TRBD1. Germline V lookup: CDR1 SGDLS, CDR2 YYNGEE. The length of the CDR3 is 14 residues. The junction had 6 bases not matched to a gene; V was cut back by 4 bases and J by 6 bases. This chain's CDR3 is CASSPQGDENTIYF. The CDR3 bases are TGTGCCAGCAGCCCACAGGGGGACGAAAACACCATATATTTT.

The CDR3 loop is CASSPWASSYNEQFF. The CDR3 coding sequence is TGTGCCAGCTCACCTTGGGCGAGCTCCTACAATGAGCAGTTCTTC. The V call is TRBV18, the J call TRBJ2-1, with unresolved D. CDR1 is KGHSH, CDR2 LQKENI, per germline. Trimming pared 3 bases from V and 0 bases from J, leaving 9 bases between. The CDR3 is 15 residues long.

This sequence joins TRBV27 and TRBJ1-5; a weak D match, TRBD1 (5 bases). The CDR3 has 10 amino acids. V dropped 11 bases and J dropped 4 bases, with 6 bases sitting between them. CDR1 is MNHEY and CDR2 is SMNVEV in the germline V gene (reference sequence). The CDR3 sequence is CAAGNQPQHF. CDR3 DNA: TGTGCCGCAGGGAATCAGCCCCAGCATTTT.

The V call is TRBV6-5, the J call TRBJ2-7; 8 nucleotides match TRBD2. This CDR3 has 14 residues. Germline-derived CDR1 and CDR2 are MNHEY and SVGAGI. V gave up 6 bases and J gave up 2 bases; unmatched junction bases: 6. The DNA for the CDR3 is TGTGCCAGCAGGCCGGGGGGGCCCCCCTACGAGCAGTACTTC. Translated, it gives CASRPGGPPYEQYF.

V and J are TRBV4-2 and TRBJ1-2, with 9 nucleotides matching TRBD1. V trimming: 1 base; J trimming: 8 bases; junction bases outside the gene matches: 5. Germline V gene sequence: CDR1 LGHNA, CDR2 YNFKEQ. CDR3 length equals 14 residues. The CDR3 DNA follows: TGTGCCAGCAGCCAAGCCGGGACAGGGAGCGGCTACACCTTC. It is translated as CASSQAGTGSGYTF.

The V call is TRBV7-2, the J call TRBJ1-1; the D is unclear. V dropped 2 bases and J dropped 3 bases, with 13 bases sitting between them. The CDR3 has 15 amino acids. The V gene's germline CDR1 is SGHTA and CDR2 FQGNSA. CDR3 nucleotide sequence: TGTGCCAGCAGCTTATACGTGAAGAGGGACACTGAAGCTTTCTTT. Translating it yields CASSLYVKRDTEAFF. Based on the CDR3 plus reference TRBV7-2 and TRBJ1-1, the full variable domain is GAGVSQSPSNKVTEKGKDVELRCDPISGHTALYWYRQSLGQGLEFLIYFQGNSAPDKSGLPSDRFSAERTGGSVSTLTIQRTQQEDSAVYLCASSLYVKRDTEAFFGQGTRLTVV.

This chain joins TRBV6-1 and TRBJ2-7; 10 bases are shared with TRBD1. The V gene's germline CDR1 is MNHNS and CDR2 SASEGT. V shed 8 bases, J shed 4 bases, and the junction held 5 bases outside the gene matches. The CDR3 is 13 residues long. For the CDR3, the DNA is TGTGCCAGCTACGACAGGGGGCAATACGAGCAGTACTTC. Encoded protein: CASYDRGQYEQYF.

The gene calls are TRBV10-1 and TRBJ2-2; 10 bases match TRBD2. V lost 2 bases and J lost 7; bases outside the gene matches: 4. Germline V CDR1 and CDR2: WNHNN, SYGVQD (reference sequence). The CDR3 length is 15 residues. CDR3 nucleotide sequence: TGCGCCAGCAGTGAGAAAGGACTAGCGGACGGGGAGCTGTTTTTT. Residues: CASSEKGLADGELFF.

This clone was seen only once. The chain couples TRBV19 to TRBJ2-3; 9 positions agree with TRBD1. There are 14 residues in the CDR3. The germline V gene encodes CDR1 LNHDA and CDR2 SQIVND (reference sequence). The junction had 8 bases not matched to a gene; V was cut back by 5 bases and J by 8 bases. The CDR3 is CASSPMGQGGTQYF. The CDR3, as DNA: TGTGCCAGTAGTCCGATGGGACAGGGAGGTACGCAGTATTTT.

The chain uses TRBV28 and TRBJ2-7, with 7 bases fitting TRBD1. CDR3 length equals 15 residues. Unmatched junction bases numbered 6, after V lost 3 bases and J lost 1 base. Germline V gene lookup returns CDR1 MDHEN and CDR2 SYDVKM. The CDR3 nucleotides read TGTGCCAGCAGTTTTAAGGGGGCGCCATCCTACGAGCAGTACTTC. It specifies CASSFKGAPSYEQYF.

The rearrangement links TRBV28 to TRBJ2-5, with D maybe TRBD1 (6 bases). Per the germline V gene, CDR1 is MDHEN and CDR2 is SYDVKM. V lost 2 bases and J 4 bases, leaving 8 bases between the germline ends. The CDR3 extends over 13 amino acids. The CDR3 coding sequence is TGTGCCAGCAGTTTAGGGACAATAGAGACCCAGTACTTC. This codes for CASSLGTIETQYF.

For the CDR3, the DNA is TGTGCCAGCAGCCCCCCATGGGCCTCCTACGAGCAGTACTTC. It is translated as CASSPPWASYEQYF. This sequence joins TRBV7-2 and TRBJ2-7; D not certain. The CDR3 consists of 14 residues. CDR1 and CDR2 (germline): SGHTA, FQGNSA. V lost 5 bases, J lost 0 bases, and 11 bases lay in between.

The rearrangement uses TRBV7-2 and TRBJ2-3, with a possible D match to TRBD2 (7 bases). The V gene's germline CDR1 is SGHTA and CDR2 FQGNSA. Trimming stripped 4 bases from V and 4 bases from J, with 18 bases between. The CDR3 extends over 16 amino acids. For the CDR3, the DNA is TGTGCCAGCAGCTCGCCTAGGGGGGGAGGCGCAGATACGCAGTATTTT. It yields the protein CASSSPRGGGADTQYF.

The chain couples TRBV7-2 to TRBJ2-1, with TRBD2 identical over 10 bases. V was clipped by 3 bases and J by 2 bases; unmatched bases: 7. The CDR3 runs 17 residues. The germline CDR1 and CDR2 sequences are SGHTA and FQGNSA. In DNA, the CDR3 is TGTGCCAGCAGCTTTAGACGACTAGCGGGCCCCTACAATGAGCAGTTCTTC. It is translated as CASSFRRLAGPYNEQFF.

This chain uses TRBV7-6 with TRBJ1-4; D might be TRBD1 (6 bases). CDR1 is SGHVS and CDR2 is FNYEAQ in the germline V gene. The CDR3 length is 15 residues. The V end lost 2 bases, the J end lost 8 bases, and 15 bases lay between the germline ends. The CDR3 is CASSLHQDSEEKLFF. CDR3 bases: TGTGCCAGCAGCTTACACCAGGACAGTGAGGAAAAACTGTTTTTT.

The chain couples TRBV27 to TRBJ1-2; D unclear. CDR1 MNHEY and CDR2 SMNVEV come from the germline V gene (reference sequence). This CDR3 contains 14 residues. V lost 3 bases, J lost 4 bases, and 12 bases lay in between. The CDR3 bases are TGTGCCAGCAGTTTCGGGTCGGCAAGCTATGGCTACACCTTC. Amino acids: CASSFGSASYGYTF.

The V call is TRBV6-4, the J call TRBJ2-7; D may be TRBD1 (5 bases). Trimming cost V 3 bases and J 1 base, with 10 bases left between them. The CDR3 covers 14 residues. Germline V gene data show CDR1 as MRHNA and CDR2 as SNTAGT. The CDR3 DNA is TGTGCCAGCAGTGAAGGATCAGGGTCCTACGAGCAGTACTTC. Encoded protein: CASSEGSGSYEQYF.

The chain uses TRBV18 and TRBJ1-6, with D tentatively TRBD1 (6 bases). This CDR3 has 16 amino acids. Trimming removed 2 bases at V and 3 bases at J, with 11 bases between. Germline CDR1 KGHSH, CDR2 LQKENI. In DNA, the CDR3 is TGTGCCAGCTCACCAGGACAGCCGGACTATAATTCACCCCTCCACTTT. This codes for CASSPGQPDYNSPLHF. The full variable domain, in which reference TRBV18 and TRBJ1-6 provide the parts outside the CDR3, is NAGVMQNPRHLVRRRGQEARLRCSPMKGHSHVYWYRQLPEEGLKFMVYLQKENIIDESGMPKERFSAEFPKEGPSILRIQQVVRGDSAAYFCASSPGQPDYNSPLHFGNGTRLTVT.

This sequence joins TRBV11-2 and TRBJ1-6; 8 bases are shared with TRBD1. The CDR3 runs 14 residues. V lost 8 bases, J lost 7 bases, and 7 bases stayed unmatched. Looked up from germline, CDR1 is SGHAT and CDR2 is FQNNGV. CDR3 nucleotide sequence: TGTGCCAGCCGGTATGGGACAGGAAATTCACCCCTCCACTTT. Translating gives CASRYGTGNSPLHF.

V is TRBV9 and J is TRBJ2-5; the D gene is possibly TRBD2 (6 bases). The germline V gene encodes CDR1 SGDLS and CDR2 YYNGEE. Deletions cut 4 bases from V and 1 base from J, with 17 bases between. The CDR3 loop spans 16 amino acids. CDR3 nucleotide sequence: TGTGCCAGCAGCCCCACAGTAGCGGAAGGCCAAGAGACCCAGTACTTC. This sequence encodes CASSPTVAEGQETQYF.

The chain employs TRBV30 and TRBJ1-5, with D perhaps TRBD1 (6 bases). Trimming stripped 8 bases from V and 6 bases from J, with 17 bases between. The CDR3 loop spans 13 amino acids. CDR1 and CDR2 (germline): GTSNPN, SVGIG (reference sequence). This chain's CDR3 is CAVHVRGTQPQHF. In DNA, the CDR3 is TGTGCCGTCCATGTCAGGGGAACTCAGCCCCAGCATTTT.

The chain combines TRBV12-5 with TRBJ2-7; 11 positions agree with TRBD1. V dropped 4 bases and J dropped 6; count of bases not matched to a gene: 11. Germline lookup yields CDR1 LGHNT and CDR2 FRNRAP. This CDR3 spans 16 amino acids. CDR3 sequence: CASGSRGDRGSGEQYF. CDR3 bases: TGTGCTAGTGGTTCCCGAGGGGACAGGGGGTCCGGCGAGCAGTACTTC.

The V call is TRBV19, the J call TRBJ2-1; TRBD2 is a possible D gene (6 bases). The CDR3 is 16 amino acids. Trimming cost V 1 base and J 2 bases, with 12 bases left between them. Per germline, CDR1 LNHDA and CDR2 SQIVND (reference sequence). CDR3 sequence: CASSIGGSGPYNEQFF. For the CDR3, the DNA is TGTGCCAGTAGTATAGGGGGTAGCGGACCCTACAATGAGCAGTTCTTC.

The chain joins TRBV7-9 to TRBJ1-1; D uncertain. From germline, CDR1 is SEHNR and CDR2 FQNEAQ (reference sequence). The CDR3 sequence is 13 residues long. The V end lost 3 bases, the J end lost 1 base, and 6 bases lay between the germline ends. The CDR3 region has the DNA TGTGCCAGCAGCTTTATCTCGAACACTGAAGCTTTCTTT. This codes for CASSFISNTEAFF.

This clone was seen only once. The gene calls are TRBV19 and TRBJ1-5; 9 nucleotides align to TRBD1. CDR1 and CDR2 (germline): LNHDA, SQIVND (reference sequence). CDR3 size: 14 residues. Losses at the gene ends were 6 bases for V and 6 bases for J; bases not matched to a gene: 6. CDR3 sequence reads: CASSAGTGFQPQHF. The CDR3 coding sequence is TGTGCCAGTAGCGCCGGGACAGGGTTTCAGCCCCAGCATTTT. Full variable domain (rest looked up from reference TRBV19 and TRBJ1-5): DGGITQSPKYLFRKEGQNVTLSCEQNLNHDAMYWYRQDPGQGLRLIYYSQIVNDFQKGDIAEGYSVSREKKESFPLTVTSAQKNPTAFYLCASSAGTGFQPQHFGDGTRLSIL.

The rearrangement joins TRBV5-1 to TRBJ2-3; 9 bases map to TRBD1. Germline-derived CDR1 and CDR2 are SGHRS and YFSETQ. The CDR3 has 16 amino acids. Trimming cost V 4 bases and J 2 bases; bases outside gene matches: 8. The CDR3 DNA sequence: TGCGCCAGCAGCCGTGCCGGGACAGGGAACACAGATACGCAGTATTTT. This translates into CASSRAGTGNTDTQYF.